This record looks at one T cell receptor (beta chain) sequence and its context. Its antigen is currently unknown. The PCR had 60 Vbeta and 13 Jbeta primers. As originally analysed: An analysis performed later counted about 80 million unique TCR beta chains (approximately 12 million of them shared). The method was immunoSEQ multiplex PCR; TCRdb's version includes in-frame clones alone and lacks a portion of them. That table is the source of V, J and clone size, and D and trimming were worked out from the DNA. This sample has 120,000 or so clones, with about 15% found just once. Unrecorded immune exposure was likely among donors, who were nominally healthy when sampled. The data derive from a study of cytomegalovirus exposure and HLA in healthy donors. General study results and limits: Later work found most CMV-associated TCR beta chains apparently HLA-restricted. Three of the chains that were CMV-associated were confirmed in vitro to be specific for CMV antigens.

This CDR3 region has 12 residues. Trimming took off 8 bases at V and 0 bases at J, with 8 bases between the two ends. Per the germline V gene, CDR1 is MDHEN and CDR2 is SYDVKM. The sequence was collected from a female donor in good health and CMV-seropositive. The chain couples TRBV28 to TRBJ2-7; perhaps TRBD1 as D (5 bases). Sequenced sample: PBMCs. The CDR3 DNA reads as TGTGCCAGCCACAGGAACTCCTACGAGCAGTACTTC. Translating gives CASHRNSYEQYF.